This T cell receptor beta chain was observed in a study of response to subunit inactivated influenza vaccine. Each CDR3 protein gets one entry after TCRdb re-called the RT-PCR reads with MiXCR. This sample carries 600,000 to 850,000 distinct CDR3 sequences, around 13% of them seen once, and the ten largest clones take approximately 7.6%. The trim removed 4 bases at V and 0 bases at J, leaving 6 bases unmatched. This CDR3 is 16 amino acids long. CDR1 WNHNN and CDR2 SYGVQD come from the germline V gene (reference sequence). The chain recombines TRBV10-1 with TRBJ2-3, with TRBD2 identical over 8 bases. This TCR was sampled from a man aged 50 to 60 who received an inactivated influenza vaccine. The source was PBMCs from blood, collected roughly 15 days before vaccination. The CDR3 DNA is TGCGCCAGCAGTGGTCCTCGCGGGGGGAGCACAGATACGCAGTATTTT. Translation gives CASSGPRGGSTDTQYF.